The 17 T cell receptor beta chains presented below share a single source sample, sequenced in a study of T cell repertoires in cytomegalovirus infection. TCRdb redid the calling of the reads with MiXCR, one entry per CDR3 protein. The sample includes 86,000 or so distinct CDR3 sequences, roughly 25% of them seen just once. Antigens of these TCRs are unknown. The sequencing used CD8+ T cells from cultured PBMCs, collected from culture after CMV antigen stimulation. All receptors derive from a human donor in good health (CMV status not recorded). Some clones in this sample may be carry-over from other donors' samples.

The V gene is TRBV15, the J gene TRBJ2-3, with 7 bases aligning to TRBD2. The V gene end was trimmed by 0 bases and the J gene end by 2 bases; junction bases not matched to a gene: 5. This CDR3 spans 16 amino acids. Germline lookup yields CDR1 LNHNV and CDR2 YYDKDF (reference sequence). The chain's CDR3 is CATSRDKREYTDTQYF. Written as DNA, the CDR3 is TGTGCCACCAGCAGAGATAAGCGGGAATACACAGATACGCAGTATTTT.

In its sample, this clonotype was seen many times. CDR3 sequence reads: CASSLAQDGSSGNTIYF. The CDR3 bases are TGTGCCAGCAGCTTAGCGCAGGACGGAAGCTCTGGAAACACCATATATTTT. The chain combines TRBV7-2 with TRBJ1-3; D not certain. V was clipped by 0 bases and J by 0 bases, with 12 bases between them. The germline V gene has CDR1 SGHTA and CDR2 FQGNSA. This CDR3 contains 17 residues.

Only a few counts were recorded for this clonotype. This chain joins TRBV10-3 and TRBJ2-1; D gene ambiguous. Germline loops: CDR1 ENHRY, CDR2 SYGVKD. The CDR3 spans 11 residues. The V end lost 11 bases, the J end lost 7 bases, and 12 bases lay between the germline ends. The CDR3, as DNA: TGTGCCGGCGGTCAGGCGAATGAGCAGTTCTTC. Residues: CAGGQANEQFF.

The rearrangement joins TRBV9 to TRBJ2-1; 7 positions match TRBD1. The CDR3 has 14 amino acids. Germline loops: CDR1 SGDLS, CDR2 YYNGEE. V lost 1 base and J lost 8; bases outside the gene matches: 6. The CDR3 DNA sequence: TGTGCCAGCAGCGTAAAGGGGGCTCTGGATGAGCAGTTCTTC. Protein sequence: CASSVKGALDEQFF.

A note on this clonotype: Given a much more abundant clone one base away, this may be a read error. The genes are TRBV7-3 and TRBJ2-1, with TRBD2 matching over 15 bases. The germline V gene encodes CDR1 SGHTA and CDR2 FQGTGA. This CDR3 comprises 17 residues. Written as DNA, the CDR3 is TGTACCAGCAGCCTCGGGACTAGCGGGGGGTGGGGGAATGAGCAGTTCTTC. Amino acid sequence: CTSSLGTSGGWGNEQFF.

This clonotype was picked up a small number of times. This sequence joins TRBV13 and TRBJ2-7; 7 bases line up with TRBD1. V shed 2 bases, J shed 4 bases, and the junction held 5 bases outside the gene matches. Germline CDR1 and CDR2: PRHDT and FYEKMQ (reference sequence). CDR3 length: 14 amino acids. The CDR3 DNA is TGTGCCAGCAGCTTACGACAGGGAGCATACGAGCAGTACTTC. It yields the protein CASSLRQGAYEQYF.

This clonotype was seen only a few times. The chain recombines TRBV28 with TRBJ1-2, with D perhaps matching TRBD1 (5 bases). The V and J ends lost 6 bases and 7 bases respectively, with 21 bases between them. The CDR3 runs 15 residues. The V gene's germline CDR1 is MDHEN and CDR2 SYDVKM. Written as DNA, the CDR3 is TGTGCCAGCAGGGAGGGAGTAGACAGATTCTCTGGCTACACCTTC. Translating it yields CASREGVDRFSGYTF.

This chain links TRBV20-1 with TRBJ2-7; 7 positions match TRBD2. CDR3 length: 14 amino acids. V trimming: 3 bases; J trimming: 0 bases; junction bases outside the gene matches: 5. Germline loops: CDR1 DFQATT, CDR2 SNEGSKA (reference sequence). CDR3 amino acids: CSARPGGSSYEQYF. CDR3 DNA sequence: TGCAGTGCTAGGCCGGGAGGAAGCTCCTACGAGCAGTACTTC.

This clonotype was seen a handful of times. The chain combines TRBV6-2 or TRBV6-3 with TRBJ1-5; 8 bases agree with TRBD1. V shed 7 bases and J 4 bases; nucleotides not matched to a gene: 6. Germline lookup yields CDR1 MNHEY and CDR2 SVGEGT. The CDR3 consists of 14 residues. The CDR3 nucleotides read TGTGCCAGCAAGACAGGGGCGCCTAATCAGCCCCAGCATTTT. This encodes CASKTGAPNQPQHF.

This clonotype was counted between two and nine times. This sequence joins TRBV4-3 and TRBJ2-7; the D gene is possibly TRBD1 (5 bases). The CDR3 is 14 amino acids. Germline V gene lookup returns CDR1 LGHNA and CDR2 YSLEER. Deletions cut 4 bases from V and 2 bases from J, with 12 bases between. The CDR3 region is CASSRGDGPYEQYF. The CDR3 DNA reads TGCGCCAGCAGCCGGGGCGACGGACCCTACGAGCAGTACTTC.

The chain carries TRBV9 and TRBJ2-1; the D is unclear. This CDR3 is 14 amino acids long. V was cut by 0 bases and J by 9 bases, with 13 bases left in between. CDR1 and CDR2 (germline): SGDLS, YYNGEE. The CDR3 bases are TGTGCCAGCAGCGTAGATACGGGCTTAGTTGAGCAGTTCTTC. This sequence encodes CASSVDTGLVEQFF.

Only a few counts were recorded for this clonotype. The V and J genes are TRBV6-8 and TRBJ2-1; 7 bases match TRBD2. This CDR3 comprises 13 residues. Germline CDR1 reads MNHGY; CDR2 reads SAAAGT. V lost 2 bases, J lost 8 bases, and 3 bases stayed unmatched. DNA for the CDR3: TGTGCCAGCAGTTACGGGGGGGGGGATGAGCAGTTCTTC. Its translation is CASSYGGGDEQFF.

The chain carries TRBV2 and TRBJ2-3; 9 bases align to TRBD1. The CDR3 has 16 residues. The V segment lost 4 bases and the J segment 5 bases; nucleotides outside the gene matches: 10. CDR1 and CDR2 from the germline V gene are SNHLY and FYNNEI. CDR3 sequence reads: CASSVLGQGKKDTQYF. CDR3 bases: TGTGCCAGCAGTGTTCTAGGACAGGGGAAGAAAGATACGCAGTATTTT.

CDR3 sequence: CASSTGGVNTEAFF. As DNA, the CDR3 is TGTGCCAGCAGCACGGGGGGCGTTAACACTGAAGCTTTCTTT. The V call is TRBV27, the J call TRBJ1-1; D perhaps matches TRBD1 (6 bases). The CDR3 sequence is 14 residues long. CDR1 and CDR2 (germline): MNHEY, SMNVEV (reference sequence). The V gene lost 6 bases and the J gene lost 2 bases, with 13 bases spanning the gap.

The chain combines TRBV9 with TRBJ1-5; no firm D call. This CDR3 spans 13 amino acids. Trimming shortened V by 5 bases and J by 3 bases, and 9 bases separated the two germline ends. Per germline, CDR1 SGDLS and CDR2 YYNGEE. CDR3 amino acids: CASSPTHNQPQHF. CDR3 nucleotides: TGTGCCAGCAGTCCGACGCACAATCAGCCCCAGCATTTT.

The chain uses TRBV27 and TRBJ2-7, with 10 nucleotides matching TRBD2. Germline CDR1 reads MNHEY; CDR2 reads SMNVEV (reference sequence). The CDR3 totals 13 residues. V was pared by 5 bases and J by 5 bases, with 3 bases of the junction left unmatched. CDR3 residues: CASSPGLADEQYF. CDR3 nucleotide sequence: TGTGCCAGCAGTCCTGGACTAGCGGACGAGCAGTACTTC.

This clonotype was seen many times. This chain uses TRBV7-8 with TRBJ2-7; 7 nucleotides align to TRBD1. CDR3 size: 13 residues. Trimming at V came to 7 bases and at J to 3 bases, leaving 6 bases not matched to a gene. Germline-derived CDR1 and CDR2 are SGHVS and FQNEAQ. The CDR3 reads CASTPGQNYEQYF. The CDR3 DNA follows: TGTGCCAGCACCCCGGGACAGAACTACGAGCAGTACTTC.